This TCR beta chain was captured in a study of blood T cell repertoires in COVID-19. V lost 5 bases, J lost 7 bases, and 11 bases lay in between. The CDR3 has 12 residues. From germline, CDR1 is SGHNT and CDR2 YENEEA. Sequencing was performed with immunoSEQ multiplex PCR; in TCRdb, only in-frame clones are kept and a portion is missing. The data show a few hundred thousand clones, roughly 90% seen once. The sample was PBMCs or T cells enriched from blood (not recorded which). The receptor was derived from a woman under 30 with acute COVID-19. This sequence joins TRBV11-3 and TRBJ1-2; D ambiguous. Written as DNA, the CDR3 is TGTGCCAGCAGCCTATCCGGTTTTGGCTACACCTTC. Protein: CASSLSGFGYTF.